This T cell receptor beta chain was identified in a study of OX40 agonist ivuxolimab in advanced cancers. A note on this clone: Its matching antigen is unknown.

The CDR3 spans 19 residues. CDR1 SGHDN and CDR2 FVKESK come from the germline V gene. J was trimmed by 3 bases and V by 4 bases; bases with no gene match: 14. The method was immunoSEQ multiplex PCR; TCRdb's version includes in-frame clones alone and lacks a portion of them. The sample yields tens of thousands of clones, roughly 84% seen once. Broader study findings: Expanded clones were, on average, more numerous in CD8+ T cells than in CD4+. Among expanded peripheral T cells, antigen specificity went undetermined. Normalized T-cell clonal expansion was also low in some nonresponders. At 0.1 to 3.0 mg/kg, CD4+ and CD8+ blood T cells expanded clonally by week 6.

The sequencing here drew on CD4+ or CD8+ T cells sorted from blood, taken in a trial of the OX40 agonist ivuxolimab. The rearrangement uses TRBV14 and TRBJ1-6, with 8 nucleotides matching TRBD1. The source of this sequence is an adult with an advanced solid tumor such as melanoma, head and neck, liver or kidney cancer. In DNA, the CDR3 is TGTGCCAGCAGCCCCCTTAATCTCAGGGGGCCTATCTATAATTCACCCCTCCACTTT. It codes for CASSPLNLRGPIYNSPLHF.